The 10 T cell receptor beta chains below all came from one sample that was sequenced in a study of T-cell reconstitution after alpha-beta-depleted transplantation in children. A library of TCRbeta sequences, prepared with unique molecular identifiers, was generated. MiXCR, applied by TCRdb to the PCR reads, yields one record per CDR3 protein. This sample has about 600,000 distinct CDR3 sequences; approximately 13% occur once, and the top ten carry around 2.2%. Here the sequenced sample was PBMCs, mostly from graft donor cells, taken 360 days after TCRalphabeta/CD19-depleted stem cell transplant. The receptor set was obtained from a male patient younger than 18 who had a stem cell transplant for acute myeloid leukemia, so the T cells may come from the graft donor.

This clonotype was observed many times. The chain uses TRBV4-3 and TRBJ2-1; TRBD2 matches 10 bases. V shed 3 bases and J 7 bases; nucleotides not matched to a gene: 12. Germline CDR1 LGHNA, CDR2 YSLEER. CDR3 size: 17 residues. The CDR3 here is CASSQGVLAGDRNEQFF. The CDR3 DNA is TGCGCCAGCAGCCAGGGCGTTCTAGCGGGAGATCGTAATGAGCAGTTCTTC.

V gene TRBV20-1 combines with J gene TRBJ2-1; 9 bases map to TRBD2. Germline V gives CDR1 DFQATT, CDR2 SNEGSKA (reference sequence). The CDR3 covers 15 residues. Germline trimming cut 4 bases from V and 0 bases from J; bases unmatched to any gene: 4. The CDR3 spells CSATEREVSYNEQFF. CDR3 nucleotide sequence: TGCAGTGCTACTGAGCGGGAGGTCTCCTACAATGAGCAGTTCTTC.

This chain links TRBV29-1 with TRBJ2-2; 10 nucleotides agree with TRBD2. Per germline, CDR1 SQVTM and CDR2 ANQGSEA. Trimming removed 4 bases from V and 3 bases from J; junction bases left unmatched: 5. This CDR3 contains 15 residues. CDR3 coding DNA: TGCAGCGTTGTCAGCGGGAGGGCGCACACCGGGGAGCTGTTTTTT. Residues: CSVVSGRAHTGELFF.

This clonotype was seen just once. The chain links TRBV29-1 to TRBJ2-7; maybe TRBD2 (6 bases). This CDR3 region has 13 residues. CDR1 and CDR2 (germline): SQVTM, ANQGSEA. The V end lost 5 bases, the J end lost 7 bases, and 18 bases lay between the germline ends. This CDR3 reads CSVRSTAAGEQYF. CDR3 nucleotide sequence: TGCAGCGTTCGTTCGACGGCGGCGGGGGAGCAGTACTTC.

This clonotype was counted a few times. The J gene is TRBJ2-2, the V gene TRBV4-2; TRBD1 matches 9 bases. V trimming: 4 bases; J trimming: 5 bases; junction bases outside the gene matches: 5. The CDR3 contains 15 residues. Germline CDR1 LGHNA, CDR2 YNFKEQ. The CDR3 DNA reads TGTGCCAGCAGCCCCTCGACAGGGGGAACCGGGGAGCTGTTTTTT. As protein: CASSPSTGGTGELFF.

In DNA form, the CDR3 reads TGTGCCAGCAGCTTATCCCAGGGAGTCGGGGGGCTTTGGACGCAGTATTTT. This encodes CASSLSQGVGGLWTQYF. V gene TRBV7-6 combines with J gene TRBJ2-3; weak D call: TRBD2 (7 bases). Trimming shortened V by 2 bases and J by 9 bases, and 24 bases separated the two germline ends. Germline V gene sequence: CDR1 SGHVS, CDR2 FNYEAQ. The CDR3 loop spans 17 amino acids.

V gene TRBV6-4 combines with J gene TRBJ2-1, with 7 bases that match TRBD2. The V and J ends lost 3 bases and 0 bases, in that order; junction bases with no gene match: 2. Per germline, CDR1 MRHNA and CDR2 SNTAGT. The CDR3 length is 15 residues. The CDR3 loop is CASSEVAGSYNEQFF. Written as DNA, the CDR3 is TGTGCCAGCAGTGAAGTAGCGGGCTCCTACAATGAGCAGTTCTTC.

This clonotype has a handful of counts. The chain employs TRBV20-1 and TRBJ2-5, with 10 bases matching TRBD2. V shed 2 bases, J shed 4 bases, and the junction held 7 bases outside the gene matches. The CDR3 length is 15 residues. The V gene's germline CDR1 is DFQATT and CDR2 SNEGSKA (reference sequence). The CDR3 sequence: CSARPLLAGRETQYF. DNA for the CDR3: TGCAGTGCTAGACCCCTACTAGCGGGGAGAGAGACCCAGTACTTC.

This clonotype appeared a few times. The V and J genes are TRBV15 and TRBJ2-7; no reliable D call. Per germline, CDR1 LNHNV and CDR2 YYDKDF (reference sequence). Trimming pared 0 bases from V and 0 bases from J, leaving 12 bases between. CDR3 length: 16 residues. The CDR3 DNA sequence: TGTGCCACCAGCAGAGAGAGGCGGCTCAGCTCCTACGAGCAGTACTTC. This translates into CATSRERRLSSYEQYF.

This clonotype was recorded a few times. The chain employs TRBV29-1 and TRBJ2-7; D assignment may be TRBD1 or TRBD2 (5 bases each). Trimming shortened V by 3 bases and J by 2 bases, and 11 bases separated the two germline ends. CDR3 length: 13 residues. Germline CDR1 SQVTM, CDR2 ANQGSEA. For the CDR3, the DNA is TGCAGCGTTGACGGGCAGGGACCCTACGAGCAGTACTTC. Amino acids: CSVDGQGPYEQYF.